This is a list of T cell receptor beta chains from one sample in a study of T-cell reconstitution after alpha-beta-depleted transplantation in children. In TCRdb, the PCR reads were re-called with MiXCR into one record per CDR3 protein. The data contain about 870,000 distinct CDR3 sequences, roughly 15% of them singletons. The sample here was PBMCs, mostly from graft donor cells, taken 360 days after TCRalphabeta/CD19-depleted stem cell transplant. Every receptor here comes from a male patient younger than 18 who had a stem cell transplant for acute lymphoblastic leukemia, so the T cells may come from the graft donor. Each CDR3 is given with its conserved first and last residue. Each record gives: CDR3 length, V gene, D gene, J gene, clone size, CDR3 protein, CDR3 DNA. The D gene is left open where the match is weak. A row's size may be missing; if present it is once, few, many or a size class.

>18|TRBV11-2|.|TRBJ2-7|.
CASSLDDSRAGVSYEQYF
TGTGCCAGCAGCTTAGATGATTCGAGAGCCGGAGTCTCCTACGAGCAGTACTTC
>17|TRBV10-3|.|TRBJ2-1|few
CAISDLPPFSGYNEQFF
TGTGCCATCAGTGACCTCCCTCCTTTCTCCGGTTACAATGAGCAGTTCTTC
>15|TRBV14|.|TRBJ2-7|few
CASSQWTDPPGEQYF
TGTGCCAGCAGCCAATGGACAGACCCTCCGGGGGAGCAGTACTTC
>13|TRBV20-1|.|TRBJ2-5|few
CSARTSGLETQYF
TGCAGTGCTAGGACTTCGGGCCTAGAGACCCAGTACTTC
>15|TRBV5-1|.|TRBJ2-6|.
CASSWRSTGANVLTF
TGCGCCAGCAGCTGGCGGAGTACTGGGGCCAACGTCCTGACTTTC
>11|TRBV20-1|TRBD1|TRBJ2-7|few
CSAGTVYEQYF
TGCAGTGCTGGGACAGTGTACGAGCAGTACTTC
>17|TRBV5-1|TRBD1|TRBJ2-1|.
CASSLVQTGESYNEQFF
TGCGCCAGCAGCTTGGTCCAGACAGGGGAATCCTACAATGAGCAGTTCTTC
>11|TRBV10-3|.|TRBJ2-1|few
CAIRGYNEQFF
TGTGCCATCAGGGGGTACAATGAGCAGTTCTTC
>19|TRBV6-1|TRBD2|TRBJ2-1|.
CASRISMGLAGPSYNEQFF
TGTGCCAGCAGAATATCGATGGGACTAGCGGGCCCCTCCTACAATGAGCAGTTCTTC
>15|TRBV20-1|TRBD1|TRBJ1-2|.
CSARVWDRGFYGYTF
TGCAGTGCTAGAGTTTGGGACAGGGGTTTCTATGGCTACACCTTC
>14|TRBV6-8|.|TRBJ2-7|.
CASTPQPWGYEQYF
TGTGCCAGCACCCCGCAGCCTTGGGGCTACGAGCAGTACTTC
>16|TRBV7-3|.|TRBJ2-2|.
CASSLTGQGSGELFFF
.
>14|TRBV23-1|.|TRBJ2-1|.
CASSQSCVRNEQFF
TGCGCCAGCAGTCAATCGTGCGTTAGAAATGAGCAGTTCTTC
>13|TRBV25-1|.|TRBJ2-3|.
CASNRDVADTQYF
TGTGCCAGCAATCGGGACGTGGCAGATACGCAGTATTTT
>15|TRBV5-1|.|TRBJ2-7|.
CASSLRQASGYEQYF
TGCGCCAGCAGCTTGCGGCAGGCCAGCGGCTACGAGCAGTACTTC
>13|TRBV5-1|.|TRBJ2-7|many
CASSLAVGYEQYF
TGCGCCAGCAGCTTGGCCGTGGGCTACGAGCAGTACTTC
>17|TRBV25-1|TRBD1|TRBJ2-7|.
CASSETLGVTGAYEQYF
TGTGCCAGCAGTGAAACCCTCGGGGTAACAGGGGCCTACGAGCAGTACTTC
>15|TRBV7-2|.|TRBJ2-5|few
CASSLGGASRETQYF
TGTGCCAGCAGCTTAGGAGGGGCTAGTCGTGAGACCCAGTACTTC
>17|TRBV7-8|.|TRBJ1-3|few
CASSLGLGLSSGNTIYF
TGTGCCAGCAGCTTGGGTTTGGGGCTAAGCTCTGGAAACACCATATATTTT
>16|TRBV4-1|TRBD2|TRBJ2-2|few
CASSQIETAGGGELFF
TGCGCCAGCAGCCAAATTGAGACTGCGGGGGGCGGGGAGCTGTTTTTT
>13|TRBV7-9|.|TRBJ2-7|.
CASSLGRSAEQYF
TGTGCCAGCAGCTTAGGGCGCTCAGCCGAGCAGTACTTC
>13|TRBV29-1|TRBD2|TRBJ2-7|.
CSVRREGSYEQYF
TGCAGCGTTAGGAGGGAGGGCTCCTACGAGCAGTACTTC
>14|TRBV12-3/TRBV12-4|.|TRBJ2-3|few
CASNPSFGGDTQYF
TGTGCCAGCAACCCTTCCTTTGGGGGGGATACGCAGTATTTT
>17|TRBV7-8|TRBD2|TRBJ2-1|.
CASSLGASGRAWNEQFF
TGTGCCAGCAGCTTAGGGGCTAGCGGGAGGGCCTGGAATGAGCAGTTCTTC
>17|TRBV7-6|TRBD2|TRBJ2-1|.
CASSLLTGTSGYNEQFF
TGTGCCAGCAGCCTCTTAACCGGGACTAGCGGATACAATGAGCAGTTCTTC
>15|TRBV4-1|TRBD2|TRBJ2-1|few
CASSHLLAGRGEQFF
TGCGCCAGCAGCCACTTATTAGCGGGAAGGGGTGAGCAGTTCTTC
>13|TRBV5-1|TRBD2|TRBJ2-1|.
CASSLGREYEQFF
TGCGCCAGCAGCTTGGGGCGGGAGTATGAGCAGTTCTTC
>13|TRBV12-3/TRBV12-4|TRBD2|TRBJ2-7|.
CASSPGGETEQYF
TGTGCCAGCAGTCCGGGAGGGGAGACCGAGCAGTACTTC
>11|TRBV5-1|.|TRBJ2-3|few
CASDLGGSQYF
TGCGCCAGCGACCTTGGGGGTTCGCAGTATTTT
>15|TRBV24-1|TRBD1|TRBJ2-5|few
CATSDVGTGQETQYF
TGTGCCACCAGTGATGTGGGGACAGGTCAAGAGACCCAGTACTTC
>15|TRBV25-1|.|TRBJ2-7|.
CASSEYTTGAYEQYF
TGTGCCAGCAGTGAATACACAACAGGCGCCTACGAGCAGTACTTC